This T cell receptor (beta chain) was recovered during a study of spatial heterogeneity in lung cancer. This clonotype was picked up a small number of times. V lost 0 bases and J lost 7; bases outside the gene matches: 5. CDR1 and CDR2 from the germline V gene are MGHRA and YSYEKL. This CDR3 has 16 amino acids. Each CDR3 protein gets one entry after TCRdb re-called the 5' RACE reads with MiXCR. The sample contains approximately 93,000 distinct CDR3 sequences, approximately 19% of which appear only once. Time point here: blood at routine non-recurrence follow-up after resection. J is TRBJ2-1 and V is TRBV4-1; 11 bases map to TRBD2. The TCR comes from a male donor with early-stage non-small cell lung cancer. The sequencing here drew on PBMCs, taken at follow-up. CDR3 residues: CASSQDRASGRNEQFF. CDR3 coding DNA: TGCGCCAGCAGCCAAGATCGAGCTAGCGGGAGGAATGAGCAGTTCTTC.